Listed below are T cell receptor beta chains from one sample, sequenced in a study of blood T cell repertoires in COVID-19. Assay used: immunoSEQ multiplex PCR; TCRdb lists only in-frame clones, some missing. The data hold about 130,000 clones, with about 70% observed a single time. Specimen: peripheral blood. These receptors all come from an elderly man with COVID-19, enrolled during active disease. Each CDR3 is given with its conserved first and last residue. Part of the rows lack a size; the others show once, few, many or a class for expanded clones.

TRBJ1-1	TRBV19	many	12	CASSRLNTEAFF
TRBJ1-2	TRBV19	NA	14	CASKSPGTSYGYTF
TRBJ1-5	TRBV27	few	14	CASSLTNSNQPQHF
TRBJ2-5	TRBV6-5	NA	16	CASSYDPRTGQETQYF
TRBJ1-2	TRBV11-1	NA	14	CASSHTGDDYGYTF
TRBJ1-3	TRBV15	NA	12	CATSRAMDTIYF
TRBJ1-1	TRBV19	few	14	CASRDRIRQTEAFF
TRBJ2-3	TRBV6-5	NA	14	CASSYAGYTDTQYF
TRBJ1-5	TRBV6-6	few	13	CASSFDQGQPQHF
TRBJ2-5	TRBV6-5	NA	13	CASSLQLKETQYF
TRBJ1-1	TRBV6-5	NA	15	CASSYSSPQGTEAFF
TRBJ2-3	TRBV7-3	once	13	CASSRELTDTQYF
TRBJ1-1	TRBV10-3	NA	15	CAISDHRELRTEAFF
TRBJ2-2	TRBV7-8	NA	15	CASSSEPVPIWELFF
TRBJ1-5	TRBV27	NA	14	CAVGGGNGNQPQHF
TRBJ1-1	TRBV3-1/TRBV3-2	NA	16	CASSPMTGEMNTEAFF
TRBJ2-7	TRBV6-6	NA	15	CASKGQGVSAYEQYF
TRBJ2-7	TRBV4-2	NA	17	CASSQERGTGGYHEQYF
TRBJ2-3	TRBV5-1	NA	13	CASSLLGTDTQYF
TRBJ1-6	TRBV19	NA	14	CASSLQGARSPLHF
TRBJ2-6	TRBV7-3	NA	16	CASSLIGRAGANVLTF
TRBJ1-4	TRBV27	NA	14	CASSPTWRSGKLFF
TRBJ2-2	TRBV7-3	NA	14	CASAGGANTGELFF
TRBJ2-7	TRBV7-2	few	15	CASSLSGPAGYEQYF
TRBJ2-1	TRBV6-1	NA	16	CASSDWTSGSYNEQFF
TRBJ2-7	TRBV6-2/TRBV6-3	NA	12	CASSRSSYEQYF
TRBJ1-5	TRBV5-1	few	14	CASSSGGDGQPQHF
TRBJ2-5	TRBV2	few	15	CASSVGTGVLQTQYF
TRBJ1-6	TRBV9	NA	16	CASSVTRNRGDSPLHF
TRBJ2-3	TRBV10-2	NA	13	CASSDGAPNTQYF
TRBJ1-6	TRBV9	NA	17	CASSLRGGPSYNSPLHF
TRBJ2-7	TRBV4-3	few	18	CASSQVSGFRDWDYEQYF
TRBJ1-6	TRBV7-3	NA	17	CASSQGQGPTQNSPLHF
TRBJ2-1	TRBV7-9	NA	15	CASSLGGLTYNEQFF
TRBJ2-6	TRBV19	NA	17	CASSLQGAASGANVLTF
TRBJ1-2	TRBV6-5	once	14	CASSYRQGGYGYTF
TRBJ2-5	TRBV9	once	16	CASSVESGVLGETQYF
TRBJ1-6	TRBV2	NA	19	CASIPRDRGRSSYNSPLHF
TRBJ2-2	TRBV10-1	few	15	CASRPGQTNTGELFF
TRBJ2-3	TRBV5-4	NA	14	CASSSAGGTDTQYF
TRBJ1-2	TRBV18	NA	15	CASSPTEGSNYGYTF
TRBJ1-5	TRBV3-1/TRBV3-2	NA	13	CASSQDRFMPQHF
TRBJ2-7	TRBV4-3	NA	15	CASSQDRGSSYEQYF
TRBJ2-5	TRBV7-9	NA	15	CASSLTAGGQETQYF
TRBJ2-1	TRBV18	NA	15	CASSPPGGRELVGFF
TRBJ2-1	TRBV29-1	NA	14	CSVASDNSYNEQFF
TRBJ1-4	TRBV5-1	once	16	CASSLSDASTNEKLFF
TRBJ1-1	TRBV9	NA	15	CASSYVQTGATEAFF
TRBJ2-2	TRBV28	many	12	CASSLATGELFF
TRBJ1-1	TRBV6-5	few	13	CASSRAVYTEAFF
TRBJ1-6	TRBV5-1	NA	16	CASSPTGPIRDSPLHF